These 8 T cell receptor beta chains were all obtained from the same sample, sequenced in a study of shared clonotypes between healthy human individuals. The repertoire was sequenced with immunoSEQ multiplex PCR; TCRdb's copy has only in-frame clones and lacks some. The table includes over 2 million clones, roughly 90% detected once. The sample comprised naive CD4+ T cells from PBMCs. The sample's subset: CD45RA+ positively selected. The receptors here all came from a man between 18 and 35 years old in good health. Some clones in this sample may be carry-over from other donors' samples.

The CDR3 region has the DNA TGTGCCATCAGTGAGTCAATGTGGGGGGCTGGAAACACCATATATTTT. Translating it yields CAISESMWGAGNTIYF. The rearrangement joins TRBV10-3 to TRBJ1-3; the D gene is possibly TRBD1 (5 bases). Trimming removed 0 bases at V and 2 bases at J, with 11 bases between. The CDR3 spans 16 residues. Germline V gene data show CDR1 as ENHRY and CDR2 as SYGVKD.

V and J are TRBV5-1 and TRBJ2-2; D tentatively reads TRBD1 or TRBD2 (5 bases each). The CDR3 runs 16 residues. V lost 7 bases and J 2 bases, leaving 18 bases between the germline ends. Germline lookup yields CDR1 SGHRS and CDR2 YFSETQ. The CDR3 DNA sequence: TGCGCCAGCTGGCGAGGGGCAGGGTACAACACCGGGGAGCTGTTTTTT. Protein product: CASWRGAGYNTGELFF.

This clone has a handful of counts. V gene TRBV5-1 combines with J gene TRBJ2-4; perhaps TRBD2 as D (7 bases). V gave up 3 bases and J gave up 0 bases, with 13 bases separating them. The CDR3 has 16 residues. Germline V gene sequence: CDR1 SGHRS, CDR2 YFSETQ. This CDR3 reads CASSSGGGEAKNIQYF. The DNA for the CDR3 is TGCGCCAGCAGCTCGGGGGGCGGGGAAGCCAAAAACATTCAGTACTTC.

The V call is TRBV7-2, the J call TRBJ1-2, with TRBD1 matching 7 bases. The CDR3 totals 16 residues. CDR1 and CDR2 (germline): SGHTA, FQGNSA. Trimming took 7 bases from V and 5 from J; bases not matched to a gene: 16. In DNA form, the CDR3 reads TGTGCCAGCAACCTAATTGACAGGGTGCCTCGATATGGCTACACCTTC. Translation: CASNLIDRVPRYGYTF.

The CDR3 DNA sequence: TGTGCCAGCAGCTTGGCTAGCGGGAGTAACGACGAGCAGTACTTC. It specifies CASSLASGSNDEQYF. The V and J genes are TRBV5-4 and TRBJ2-7, with 10 bases that match TRBD2. The CDR3 runs 15 residues. Germline assignment: CDR1 SGHNT and CDR2 YYREEE (reference sequence). V lost 0 bases, J lost 5 bases, and 5 bases stayed unmatched.

The chain recombines TRBV28 with TRBJ1-2; weak D call: TRBD1 (6 bases). Trimming left V 1 base short and J 0 bases short, with 18 bases between. Germline lookup yields CDR1 MDHEN and CDR2 SYDVKM. The CDR3 runs to 18 residues. Written as DNA, the CDR3 is TGTGCCAGCAGTTTATTCCGGACAGCATACATCGCTAACTATGGCTACACCTTC. It is translated as CASSLFRTAYIANYGYTF.

V usage is TRBV23-1 and J usage is TRBJ1-2, with TRBD1 matching 8 bases. TRBV23-1 counts as an open reading frame of uncertain function. The CDR3 sequence is 15 residues long. V shed 6 bases, J shed 6 bases, and the junction held 12 bases outside the gene matches. In DNA form, the CDR3 reads TGCGCCAGCAGGTGGAAGGGACAGGTATGGGATGGCTACACCTTC. It yields the protein CASRWKGQVWDGYTF.

The chain is built from TRBV27 and TRBJ2-7, with 9 positions matching TRBD1. Germline V gene sequence: CDR1 MNHEY, CDR2 SMNVEV (reference sequence). CDR3 size: 21 residues. V gave up 3 bases and J gave up 3 bases; unmatched junction bases: 24. CDR3 sequence (DNA): TGTGCCAGCAGTTTTGTGCCGGGACAGGGACAAAGGAGGGGGTCGTACTACGAGCAGTACTTC. Translated, it gives CASSFVPGQGQRRGSYYEQYF.